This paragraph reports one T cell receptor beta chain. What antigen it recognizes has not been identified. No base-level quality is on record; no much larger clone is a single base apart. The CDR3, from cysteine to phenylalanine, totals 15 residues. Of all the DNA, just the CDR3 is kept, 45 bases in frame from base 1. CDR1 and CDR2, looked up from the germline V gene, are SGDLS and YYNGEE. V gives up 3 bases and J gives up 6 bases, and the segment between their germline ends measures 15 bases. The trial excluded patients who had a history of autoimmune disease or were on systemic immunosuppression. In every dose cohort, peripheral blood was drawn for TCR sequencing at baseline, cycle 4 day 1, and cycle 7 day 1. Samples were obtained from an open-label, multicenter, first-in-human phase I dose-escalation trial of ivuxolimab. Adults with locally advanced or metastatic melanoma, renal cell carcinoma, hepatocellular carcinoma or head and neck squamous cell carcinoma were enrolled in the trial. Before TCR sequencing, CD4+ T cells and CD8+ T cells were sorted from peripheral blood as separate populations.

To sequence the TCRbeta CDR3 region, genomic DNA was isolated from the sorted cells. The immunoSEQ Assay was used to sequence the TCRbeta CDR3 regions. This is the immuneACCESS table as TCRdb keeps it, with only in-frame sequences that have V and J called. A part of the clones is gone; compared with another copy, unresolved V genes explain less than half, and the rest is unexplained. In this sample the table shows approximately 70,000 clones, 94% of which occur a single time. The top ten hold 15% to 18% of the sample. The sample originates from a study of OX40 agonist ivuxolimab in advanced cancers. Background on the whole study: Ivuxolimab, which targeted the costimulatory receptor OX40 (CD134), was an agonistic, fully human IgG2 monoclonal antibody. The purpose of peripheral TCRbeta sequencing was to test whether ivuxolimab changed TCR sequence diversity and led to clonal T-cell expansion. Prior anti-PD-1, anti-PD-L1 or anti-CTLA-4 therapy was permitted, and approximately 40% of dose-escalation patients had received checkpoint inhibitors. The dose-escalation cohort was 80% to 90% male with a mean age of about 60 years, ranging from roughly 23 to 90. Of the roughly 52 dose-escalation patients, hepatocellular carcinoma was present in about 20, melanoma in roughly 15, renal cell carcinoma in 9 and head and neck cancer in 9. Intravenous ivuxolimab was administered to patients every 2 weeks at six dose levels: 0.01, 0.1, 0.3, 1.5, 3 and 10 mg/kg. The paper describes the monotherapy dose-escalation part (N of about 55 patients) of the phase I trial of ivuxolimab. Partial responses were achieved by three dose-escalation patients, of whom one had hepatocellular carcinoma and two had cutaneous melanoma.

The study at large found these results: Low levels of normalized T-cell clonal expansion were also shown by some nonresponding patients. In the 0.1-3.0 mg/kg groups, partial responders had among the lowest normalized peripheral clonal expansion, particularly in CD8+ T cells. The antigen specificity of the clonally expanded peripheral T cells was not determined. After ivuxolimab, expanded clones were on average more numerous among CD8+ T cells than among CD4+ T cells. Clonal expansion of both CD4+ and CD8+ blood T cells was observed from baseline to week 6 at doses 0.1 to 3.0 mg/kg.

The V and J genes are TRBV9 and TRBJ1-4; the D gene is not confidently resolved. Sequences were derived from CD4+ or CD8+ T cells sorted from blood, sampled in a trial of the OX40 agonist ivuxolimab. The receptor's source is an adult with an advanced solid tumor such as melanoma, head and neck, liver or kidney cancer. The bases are TGTGCCAGCAGCGAGTATGGGGTTAGGGATGAAAAACTGTTTTTT. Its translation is CASSEYGVRDEKLFF.